This TCR beta chain was retrieved from a study of CD8 T cells in ankylosing spondylitis. A quantitative 5'-RACE method, one with molecular barcodes, was used to make TCR beta libraries. Using its own MiXCR run on the 5' RACE reads, TCRdb lists one record per CDR3 protein. The data hold around 450,000 distinct CDR3 sequences, with about 25% observed a single time. Comment on this clonotype: What it binds is not known.

Study-level findings and limits: Some of these motif variants have turned up before, in reports on reactive arthritis synovial fluid and blood. Reportedly, disease-linked clones are significantly enriched in ankylosing spondylitis patients' matched synovial fluid. Made up of under ten highly homologous variants, a TCR beta motif appeared characteristic of ankylosing spondylitis blood. Disease-linked clones were CD8+ and relatively rare in peripheral blood.

The CDR3 runs 13 residues. Per germline, CDR1 KGHDR and CDR2 SFDVKD. Trimming pared 5 bases from V and 7 bases from J, leaving 11 bases between. The clonotype was recovered from a male donor with ankylosing spondylitis. The J gene is TRBJ2-1, the V gene TRBV24-1; tentative D call: TRBD1 (5 bases). The specimen was blood, either unsorted or a sorted T cell fraction (not recorded which). The DNA of the CDR3 is TGTGCCACCAGTGTTCCAGGGCGGAATGAGCAGTTCTTC. It is translated as CATSVPGRNEQFF.